The 27 T cell receptor beta chains presented below share a single source sample, sequenced in a study of cytomegalovirus exposure and HLA in healthy donors. With 60 Vbeta and 13 Jbeta primers, the PCR was carried out. Repertoires were generated with immunoSEQ multiplex PCR, while TCRdb's copy carries only in-frame clones and drops some. Of under 200,000 clones in the sample, roughly 80% were seen once. Sequenced sample: PBMCs. Receptors originate from a male donor in good health and CMV-seropositive.

The chain couples TRBV6-5 to TRBJ1-2, with 7 bases matching TRBD1. Trimming took 5 bases from V and 8 from J; bases not matched to a gene: 11. The CDR3 has 14 amino acids. CDR1 is MNHEY, CDR2 SVGAGI, per germline. As DNA, the CDR3 is TGTGCCAGCAGTCAAGGGGGCCCTAGGGGAGGCTACACCTTC. It is translated as CASSQGGPRGGYTF.

This clone was detected once. The chain has TRBV15 and TRBJ1-6; 9 bases map to TRBD1. Germline-derived CDR1 and CDR2 are LNHNV and YYDKDF (reference sequence). J was trimmed by 7 bases and V by 7 bases; bases with no gene match: 5. The CDR3 runs 14 residues. CDR3 nucleotide sequence: TGTGCCACCAACAGGGACAGGGTCAATTCACCCCTCCACTTT. Translation: CATNRDRVNSPLHF.

The chain combines TRBV11-2 with TRBJ2-7, with a possible D match to TRBD2 (7 bases). V was trimmed by 1 base and J by 3 bases, leaving 16 bases between them. The CDR3 has 16 residues. CDR1 and CDR2 from the germline V gene are SGHAT and FQNNGV. The CDR3 DNA sequence: TGTGCCAGCAGCTTAGCCAGTAGGGGGGGGTTCTACGAGCAGTACTTC. Protein product: CASSLASRGGFYEQYF.

The V call is TRBV18, the J call TRBJ2-5; 7 bases align to TRBD2. The CDR3 length is 13 residues. Looked up from germline, CDR1 is KGHSH and CDR2 is LQKENI. The J segment lost 4 bases and the V segment lost 4 bases, leaving 3 bases of the junction unmatched. The DNA for the CDR3 is TGTGCCAGCTCACGGGGACTATCAGAGACCCAGTACTTC. Protein product: CASSRGLSETQYF.

The J gene is TRBJ1-3, the V gene TRBV19; D not resolved. V shed 5 bases and J shed 4 bases, with 12 bases lying between them. This CDR3 spans 14 amino acids. Germline CDR1 and CDR2: LNHDA and SQIVND (reference sequence). CDR3 sequence reads: CASSPDFDGNTIYF. CDR3 bases: TGTGCCAGTAGTCCTGACTTCGACGGAAACACCATATATTTT.

The gene calls are TRBV9 and TRBJ2-7; 7 positions agree with TRBD1. Germline V gene data show CDR1 as SGDLS and CDR2 as YYNGEE. With V trimmed by 0 bases and J by 6 bases, 6 bases remained unmatched. The CDR3 has 14 residues. CDR3: CASSVGQGNGEQYF. The CDR3 DNA is TGTGCCAGCAGCGTAGGACAGGGAAACGGCGAGCAGTACTTC.

The chain couples TRBV15 to TRBJ1-3; tentatively, D is TRBD1 (5 bases). V was trimmed by 3 bases and J by 0 bases, leaving 12 bases between them. In germline, CDR1 is LNHNV, CDR2 YYDKDF (reference sequence). This CDR3 spans 16 amino acids. The CDR3 coding sequence is TGTGCCACCAGCAGCAGACAGAAGAGCTCTGGAAACACCATATATTTT. Its protein product is CATSSRQKSSGNTIYF.

The V call is TRBV9, the J call TRBJ2-7, with 8 bases fitting TRBD2. CDR3 length: 16 amino acids. The ends lost 4 bases at V and 7 bases at J; junction bases unmatched: 16. Germline lookup yields CDR1 SGDLS and CDR2 YYNGEE. The CDR3 here is CASSSLEEREPLEQYF. CDR3 nucleotides: TGTGCCAGCAGCTCCCTGGAGGAGCGGGAGCCCCTGGAGCAGTACTTC.

The chain uses TRBV30 and TRBJ2-7; D is undetermined. CDR3 size: 13 residues. Trimming shortened V by 6 bases and J by 0 bases, and 12 bases separated the two germline ends. Germline assignment: CDR1 GTSNPN and CDR2 SVGIG (reference sequence). CDR3 amino acids: CACQLTGSYEQYF. In DNA, the CDR3 is TGTGCCTGCCAACTCACCGGCTCCTACGAGCAGTACTTC.

The rearrangement joins TRBV2 to TRBJ1-6; TRBD1 aligns across 7 bases. The CDR3 runs to 15 residues. The germline CDR1 and CDR2 sequences are SNHLY and FYNNEI. V was pared by 7 bases and J by 0 bases, with 3 bases of the junction left unmatched. The CDR3 sequence is CASKGATSYNSPLHF. Here the CDR3 DNA reads TGTGCCAGCAAGGGGGCTACCTCCTATAATTCACCCCTCCACTTT.

The CDR3 sequence is CASSRPRQGEKLFF. The DNA for the CDR3 is TGTGCCAGCAGCCGACCGCGACAGGGGGAAAAACTGTTTTTT. The chain combines TRBV28 with TRBJ1-4; 8 bases match TRBD1. V lost 6 bases to trimming and J lost 8 bases; unmatched junction nucleotides: 8. Per germline, CDR1 MDHEN and CDR2 SYDVKM. The CDR3 consists of 14 residues. Drawing the rest from reference TRBV28 and TRBJ1-4, the complete variable domain is DVKVTQSSRYLVKRTGEKVFLECVQDMDHENMFWYRQDPGLGLRLIYFSYDVKMKEKGDIPEGYSVSREKKERFSLILESASTNQTSMYLCASSRPRQGEKLFFGSGTQLSVL.

The rearrangement joins TRBV7-9 to TRBJ1-1; 9 positions agree with TRBD1. With V trimmed by 5 bases and J by 4 bases, 5 bases remained unmatched. CDR3 length equals 14 residues. CDR1 SEHNR and CDR2 FQNEAQ come from the germline V gene (reference sequence). The CDR3 region has the DNA TGTGCCAGCAGCCGGACAGGGGCTGGCACTGAAGCTTTCTTT. Its translation: CASSRTGAGTEAFF.

This clone was seen only a few times. The genes are TRBV6-1 and TRBJ2-7; 7 bases map to TRBD1. CDR1 MNHNS and CDR2 SASEGT come from the germline V gene. V dropped 1 base and J dropped 0; count of bases not matched to a gene: 6. The CDR3 runs 16 residues. The CDR3 here is CASSEVGTANSYEQYF. The CDR3 DNA sequence: TGTGCCAGCAGTGAAGTCGGGACAGCCAACTCCTACGAGCAGTACTTC.

The chain uses TRBV9 and TRBJ2-1, with a possible D match to TRBD1 (5 bases). The germline V gene encodes CDR1 SGDLS and CDR2 YYNGEE. V lost 0 bases and J 5 bases, leaving 9 bases between the germline ends. The CDR3 runs to 14 residues. CDR3 DNA sequence: TGTGCCAGCAGCGTAGAGGTCAGGGACAATGAGCAGTTCTTC. Residues: CASSVEVRDNEQFF.

In this sample, this clone turned up a few times. V and J are TRBV6-5 and TRBJ2-7, with D tentatively TRBD2 (6 bases). Trimming took off 11 bases at V and 2 bases at J, with 13 bases between the two ends. The CDR3 is 12 amino acids. Germline V lookup: CDR1 MNHEY, CDR2 SVGAGI. The CDR3, as DNA: TGTGCCGTAGGAGCGGGTACCTACGAGCAGTACTTC. This sequence encodes CAVGAGTYEQYF.

This chain uses TRBV19 with TRBJ1-2; D remains unclear. This CDR3 spans 14 amino acids. Germline CDR1 reads LNHDA; CDR2 reads SQIVND (reference sequence). Deletions cut 10 bases from V and 6 bases from J, with 21 bases between. The CDR3, as DNA: TGTGCCACCCTAGATGGGAGGGTCCGGGATGGCTACACCTTC. This gives the protein CATLDGRVRDGYTF.

With regard to this clone: The identical CDR3 is also encoded by other nucleotide sequences in the sample. The CDR3 loop is CASSTGEGANGYTF. In DNA form, the CDR3 reads TGCGCCAGCAGCACCGGCGAGGGGGCGAATGGCTACACCTTC. This chain connects TRBV5-1 to TRBJ1-2, with 7 bases matching TRBD1. From germline, CDR1 is SGHRS and CDR2 YFSETQ. The CDR3 runs to 14 residues. With V trimmed by 4 bases and J by 6 bases, 9 bases remained unmatched.

This chain joins TRBV27 and TRBJ2-3, with 9 bases lining up with TRBD2. The CDR3 totals 14 residues. Germline V gene data show CDR1 as MNHEY and CDR2 as SMNVEV (reference sequence). The V segment lost 2 bases and the J segment 11 bases; nucleotides outside the gene matches: 8. The CDR3 DNA reads as TGTGCCAGCAGTTTAGTCTTAGCGGGGGCCGGGCAGTATTTT. The encoded protein is CASSLVLAGAGQYF.

The V gene is TRBV19, the J gene TRBJ1-5; unclear D gene. The CDR3 is 13 amino acids. With 3 bases removed from V and 4 bases from J, the gap between germline ends came to 7 bases. Germline V CDR1 and CDR2: LNHDA, SQIVND (reference sequence). The CDR3 DNA reads as TGTGCCAGTAGTATCAGTTGGAATCAGCCCCAGCATTTT. This translates into CASSISWNQPQHF.

The J gene is TRBJ2-1, the V gene TRBV6-4; 8 nucleotides line up with TRBD2. This CDR3 comprises 14 residues. V lost 5 bases to trimming and J lost 9 bases; unmatched junction nucleotides: 9. Germline CDR1 and CDR2: MRHNA and SNTAGT. In DNA, the CDR3 is TGTGCCAGCAGTCAGGGCCCCGGGAGGGTTGAGCAGTTCTTC. Its protein is CASSQGPGRVEQFF.

This clone was seen only once. V is TRBV28 and J is TRBJ1-3; 8 bases agree with TRBD1. The CDR3 is made up of 16 amino acids. Trimming took 2 bases from V and 2 from J; bases not matched to a gene: 5. Germline V gene sequence: CDR1 MDHEN, CDR2 SYDVKM. The CDR3 is CASSLAQGVAGNTIYF. The CDR3 bases are TGTGCCAGCAGTTTAGCACAGGGGGTGGCTGGAAACACCATATATTTT.

The J gene is TRBJ2-1, the V gene TRBV2; TRBD2 matches at 7 bases. Germline V gives CDR1 SNHLY, CDR2 FYNNEI. The CDR3 covers 14 residues. V was pared by 8 bases and J by 1 base, with 5 bases of the junction left unmatched. Written as DNA, the CDR3 is TGTGCCAGCCCCCCTAGCGGTTCCTACAATGAGCAGTTCTTC. Its protein product is CASPPSGSYNEQFF.

The J gene is TRBJ2-6, the V gene TRBV7-9; 7 positions agree with TRBD2. CDR3 size: 14 residues. The junction had 3 bases not matched to a gene; V was cut back by 10 bases and J by 0 bases. Germline V gene lookup returns CDR1 SEHNR and CDR2 FQNEAQ (reference sequence). The CDR3 DNA is TGTGCCAATGCGGGGGTCTCTGGGGCCAACGTCCTGACTTTC. This gives the protein CANAGVSGANVLTF.

V is TRBV5-1 and J is TRBJ2-5; D may be TRBD2 (6 bases). The CDR3 is 16 residues long. From germline, CDR1 is SGHRS and CDR2 YFSETQ. The germline V and J ends were trimmed by 1 base and 5 bases, with 18 bases remaining between them. CDR3 protein: CASSLSAGTGYETQYF. CDR3 bases: TGCGCCAGCAGCTTGTCGGCGGGGACGGGTTACGAGACCCAGTACTTC.

The chain couples TRBV7-9 to TRBJ1-2, with 7 bases lining up with TRBD1. Germline-derived CDR1 and CDR2 are SEHNR and FQNEAQ (reference sequence). The CDR3 has 15 residues. J gave up 0 bases and V 5 bases, and 6 bases lay outside the gene matches. The CDR3 loop reads CASSPRGTTNYGYTF. Here the CDR3 DNA reads TGTGCCAGCAGCCCCAGGGGGACCACTAACTATGGCTACACCTTC.

The V and J genes are TRBV4-1 and TRBJ2-7; D remains unclear. The CDR3 runs 14 residues. Looked up from germline, CDR1 is MGHRA and CDR2 is YSYEKL. Between the trimmed V and J ends, which lost 0 bases and 0 bases, there was a span of 6 bases. The CDR3 loop is CASSQDTVSYEQYF. The CDR3 bases are TGCGCCAGCAGCCAAGATACGGTCTCCTACGAGCAGTACTTC.

The V gene is TRBV19, the J gene TRBJ2-2; perhaps TRBD2 as D (6 bases). This CDR3 comprises 14 residues. V lost 9 bases and J 2 bases, leaving 13 bases between the germline ends. CDR1 is LNHDA and CDR2 is SQIVND in the germline V gene (reference sequence). The CDR3 DNA reads TGTGCCAGCCTCAGCGGGCCCAACACCGGGGAGCTGTTTTTT. Translated: CASLSGPNTGELFF.